The 18 T cell receptor beta chains listed next were all sequenced from one sample in a study of human T cells and chemical hapten exposure. Noted time point: patch test 1, 2 weeks after DPC sensitization. This sample's treatment: therapeutic diphenylcyclopropenone sensitization with weekly scalp DPC. From the RACE reads, TCRdb called clonotypes with MiXCR, one entry per CDR3 protein. The sample includes some 110,000 distinct CDR3 sequences, over 10% of them seen just once. The sequenced sample was whole blood, obtained in connection with sensitization to the hapten diphenylcyclopropenone (DPC). The receptors derive from a woman in her 50s with alopecia areata. Some clones in this sample may be carry-over from other donors' samples.

This chain joins TRBV28 and TRBJ1-1; no clear D. Germline V gene sequence: CDR1 MDHEN, CDR2 SYDVKM. The CDR3 is 15 residues long. Trimming took off 5 bases at V and 0 bases at J, with 13 bases between the two ends. The CDR3 sequence: CASSPITNMNTEAFF. The CDR3 nucleotides are TGTGCCAGCAGTCCAATAACTAATATGAACACTGAAGCTTTCTTT.

This clonotype was recorded a few times. This rearrangement joins TRBV28 to TRBJ2-5; 12 nucleotides line up with TRBD1. Germline-derived CDR1 and CDR2 are MDHEN and SYDVKM. V was pared by 4 bases and J by 5 bases, with 14 bases of the junction left unmatched. This CDR3 is built from 18 residues. CDR3 in amino acids: CASSSHPGQGALIETQYF. The DNA of the CDR3 is TGTGCCAGCAGTTCTCACCCGGGACAGGGGGCGCTTATCGAGACCCAGTACTTC.

In this sample, this clonotype turned up once. A clone one base away is much larger, so this may be a read error. V is TRBV28 and J is TRBJ1-4; D ambiguous. Germline CDR1 reads MDHEN; CDR2 reads SYDVKM. CDR3 length equals 13 residues. The CDR3 here is CARSLNSEEKLFF. The CDR3 nucleotides are TGTGCCAGAAGTTTAAATAGTGAGGAAAAACTGTTTTTT. The variable domain in full, completed from reference TRBV28 and TRBJ1-4, reads DVKVTQSSRYLVKRTGEKVFLECVQDMDHENMFWYRQDPGLGLRLIYFSYDVKMKEKGDIPEGYSVSREKKERFSLILESASTNQTSMYLCARSLNSEEKLFFGSGTQLSVL.

Many counts were recorded for this clonotype. This chain uses TRBV12-3 or TRBV12-4 with TRBJ2-3; 9 nucleotides agree with TRBD2. The CDR3 totals 15 residues. The J segment lost 6 bases and the V segment lost 3 bases, leaving 7 bases of the junction unmatched. The CDR3 nucleotides read TGTGCCAGCAGTTTTGGCGGGAGGGCACGGGATACGCAGTATTTT. Protein product: CASSFGGRARDTQYF.

This clonotype was observed many times. The chain employs TRBV5-4 and TRBJ2-6; D gene ambiguous. The germline V gene has CDR1 SGHNT and CDR2 YYREEE (reference sequence). The ends were cut back, 5 bases at V and 0 bases at J, with 6 bases in the middle. The CDR3 covers 14 residues. CDR3 bases: TGTGCCAGCAGTTTTCTCTCTGGGGCCAACGTCCTGACTTTC. Protein: CASSFLSGANVLTF.

This clonotype came up many times. This chain uses TRBV29-1 with TRBJ2-2; D is ambiguous. V lost 2 bases and J lost 1, with 5 bases in between. The CDR3 has 13 amino acids. Per the germline V gene, CDR1 is SQVTM and CDR2 is ANQGSEA. The CDR3: CSVESGNTGELFF. As DNA, the CDR3 is TGCAGCGTTGAATCTGGGAACACCGGGGAGCTGTTTTTT.

This clonotype was detected only a few times. The rearrangement joins TRBV12-3 or TRBV12-4 to TRBJ2-7; D uncertain. The CDR3 length is 11 residues. V lost 4 bases and J lost 6, with 7 bases in between. The CDR3 sequence is CASSSDVEQYF. CDR3 nucleotides: TGTGCCAGCAGTTCGGACGTCGAGCAGTACTTC.

There are many counts of this clonotype. The rearrangement links TRBV29-1 to TRBJ2-1, with TRBD2 matching over 9 bases. The CDR3 has 13 residues. Looked up from germline, CDR1 is SQVTM and CDR2 is ANQGSEA. V lost 6 bases and J lost 7; bases outside the gene matches: 7. The CDR3 loop is CSVPGLARNEQFF. CDR3 DNA sequence: TGCAGCGTGCCGGGACTAGCTCGGAATGAGCAGTTCTTC.

This clonotype came up a few times. CDR3 nucleotide sequence: TGCAGCACCGAAAGACAGAAGGGCACTGAAGCTTTCTTT. Protein sequence: CSTERQKGTEAFF. The chain couples TRBV20-1 to TRBJ1-1, with D tentatively TRBD1 (5 bases). This CDR3 has 13 amino acids. Germline-derived CDR1 and CDR2 are DFQATT and SNEGSKA (reference sequence).

The sample holds a few counts of this clonotype. This sequence joins TRBV11-3 and TRBJ2-6, with D unresolved. CDR1 is SGHNT, CDR2 YENEEA, per germline. V was pared by 7 bases and J by 0 bases, with 4 bases between. There are 13 residues in the CDR3. In DNA, the CDR3 is TGTGCCAGCAAGTTCTCTGGGGCCAACGTCCTGACTTTC. Residues: CASKFSGANVLTF.

This chain links TRBV7-2 with TRBJ2-1; D perhaps matches TRBD2 (5 bases). The length of the CDR3 is 16 residues. Germline CDR1 and CDR2: SGHTA and FQGNSA. Trimming removed 4 bases at V and 0 bases at J, with 13 bases between. The CDR3 protein is CASSSGSRSSYNEQFF. The DNA for the CDR3 is TGTGCCAGCAGCTCGGGATCCAGGAGCTCCTACAATGAGCAGTTCTTC.

This clonotype showed up just a few times. This sequence joins TRBV29-1 and TRBJ2-1; unclear D gene. Trimming left V 5 bases short and J 2 bases short, with 10 bases between. Germline CDR1 reads SQVTM; CDR2 reads ANQGSEA. The CDR3 has 13 amino acids. CDR3 residues: CSVHSTAYNEQFF. In DNA form, the CDR3 reads TGCAGCGTTCACTCTACCGCCTACAATGAGCAGTTCTTC.

The chain uses TRBV7-2 and TRBJ1-5; D ambiguous. The germline CDR1 and CDR2 sequences are SGHTA and FQGNSA. The CDR3 sequence is 12 residues long. Between the trimmed V and J ends, which lost 7 bases and 2 bases, there was a span of 6 bases. In DNA, the CDR3 is TGTGCCAGCAATACGCGCAATCAGCCCCAGCATTTT. Translating gives CASNTRNQPQHF.

There are many counts of this clonotype. The chain links TRBV6-2 or TRBV6-3 to TRBJ2-3; possible D gene TRBD2, 5 bases. Per germline, CDR1 MNHEY and CDR2 SVGEGT. This CDR3 region has 16 residues. Trimming removed 6 bases at V and 2 bases at J, with 18 bases between. The chain's CDR3 is CASSQSGPRNTDTQYF. CDR3 DNA: TGTGCCAGCAGCCAGAGCGGACCTCGTAACACAGATACGCAGTATTTT.

This clonotype was counted at least ten times. This chain joins TRBV10-2 and TRBJ2-3; D is unclear. Between the trimmed V and J ends, which lost 10 bases and 0 bases, there was a span of 14 bases. The CDR3 has 14 residues. CDR1 and CDR2 (germline): WSHSY, SAAADI. CDR3: CATQRAQSTDTQYF. CDR3 nucleotides: TGCGCCACCCAACGTGCACAGAGCACAGATACGCAGTATTTT.

This clonotype was seen ten or more times. The rearrangement uses TRBV7-2 and TRBJ1-2; 10 nucleotides agree with TRBD1. This CDR3 has 14 amino acids. Germline loops: CDR1 SGHTA, CDR2 FQGNSA. J was trimmed by 2 bases and V by 3 bases; bases with no gene match: 0. The DNA of the CDR3 is TGTGCCAGCAGCTTGGGACAGGGGAACTATGGCTACACCTTC. It is translated as CASSLGQGNYGYTF.

This clonotype was observed a few times. This chain uses TRBV6-6 with TRBJ1-5; weak D call: TRBD1 (5 bases). Germline lookup yields CDR1 MNHNY and CDR2 SVGAGI (reference sequence). The CDR3 totals 15 residues. Trimming removed 7 bases from V and 3 bases from J, with 16 bases in between. This CDR3 reads CASTYLRDPNQPQHF. The CDR3 DNA follows: TGTGCCAGCACCTACCTCCGGGACCCCAATCAGCCCCAGCATTTT.

This clonotype was seen ten or more times. The V gene is TRBV5-1, the J gene TRBJ2-7, with a tentative D call TRBD1 (6 bases). Germline CDR1 and CDR2: SGHRS and YFSETQ. The CDR3 extends over 12 amino acids. V was pared by 5 bases and J by 7 bases, with 13 bases between. The CDR3 DNA is TGCGCCAGCAGTCCTCAGGGGCGGGAGCAGTACTTC. Translating gives CASSPQGREQYF.